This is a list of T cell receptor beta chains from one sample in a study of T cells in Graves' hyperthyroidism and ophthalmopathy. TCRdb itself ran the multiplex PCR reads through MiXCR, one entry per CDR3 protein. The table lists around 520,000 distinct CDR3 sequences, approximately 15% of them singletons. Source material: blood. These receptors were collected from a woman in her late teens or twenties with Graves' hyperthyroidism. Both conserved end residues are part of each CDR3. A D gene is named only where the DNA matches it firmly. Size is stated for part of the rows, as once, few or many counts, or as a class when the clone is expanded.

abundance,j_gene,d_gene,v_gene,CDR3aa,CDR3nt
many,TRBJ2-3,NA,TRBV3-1,CASSQESGFGTDTQYF,TGTGCCAGCAGCCAAGAATCGGGGTTCGGGACAGATACGCAGTATTTT
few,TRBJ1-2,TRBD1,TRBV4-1,CASSQSPGQGDGYTF,TGCGCCAGCAGCCAGTCACCGGGACAGGGGGACGGCTACACCTTC
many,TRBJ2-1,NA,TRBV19,CASRRGANNEQFF,TGTGCCAGTAGACGCGGGGCTAACAATGAGCAGTTCTTC
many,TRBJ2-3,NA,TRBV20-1,CSAAGAAFSTDTQYF,TGCAGTGCAGCAGGGGCCGCGTTTAGCACAGATACGCAGTATTTT
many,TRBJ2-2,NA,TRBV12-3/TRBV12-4,CASNRQYVTGELFF,TGTGCCAGCAACAGACAGTATGTAACCGGGGAGCTGTTTTTT
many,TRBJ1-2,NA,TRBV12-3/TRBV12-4,CASSLGQYSNYGYTF,TGTGCCAGCAGTTTAGGGCAGTACTCTAACTATGGCTACACCTTC
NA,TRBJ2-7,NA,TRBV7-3,CASSPRGLAATYEQYF,TGTGCCAGCAGCCCACGGGGGCTAGCGGCAACGTACGAGCAGTACTTC
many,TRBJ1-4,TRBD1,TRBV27,CANLRDRGVGNEKLFF,TGTGCCAACCTCCGGGACAGGGGGGTCGGTAATGAAAAACTGTTTTTT
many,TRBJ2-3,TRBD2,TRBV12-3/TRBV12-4,CASSFVLAGAKDTQYF,TGTGCCAGCAGTTTTGTGCTAGCGGGAGCCAAAGATACGCAGTATTTT
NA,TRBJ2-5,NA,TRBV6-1,CASSDGWAAPGAQYF,TGTGCCAGCAGTGATGGATGGGCGGCCCCAGGGGCCCAGTACTTC